This T cell receptor beta chain comes out of a study of cytomegalovirus exposure and HLA in healthy donors. Details on this clone: One end of the junction does not line up with germline, which may come from a read error.

Per the germline V gene, CDR1 is SEHNR and CDR2 is FQNEAQ (reference sequence). The CDR3 loop spans 14 amino acids. 13 Jbeta primers and 60 Vbeta primers were used for the PCR. The data were produced by immunoSEQ multiplex PCR, yet TCRdb's version contains in-frame clones alone and is incomplete. This table holds 190,000 or so clones, around 79% found once. The source material was PBMCs. The sequence was obtained from a male donor in good health and CMV-seropositive. The chain links TRBV7-9 to TRBJ1-4; a weak D match, TRBD1 (6 bases). DNA for the CDR3: TGTTCCAGCAGCAACTCGGGACACGGGGAAAAACTGTTTTTT. Its protein product is CSSSNSGHGEKLFF.